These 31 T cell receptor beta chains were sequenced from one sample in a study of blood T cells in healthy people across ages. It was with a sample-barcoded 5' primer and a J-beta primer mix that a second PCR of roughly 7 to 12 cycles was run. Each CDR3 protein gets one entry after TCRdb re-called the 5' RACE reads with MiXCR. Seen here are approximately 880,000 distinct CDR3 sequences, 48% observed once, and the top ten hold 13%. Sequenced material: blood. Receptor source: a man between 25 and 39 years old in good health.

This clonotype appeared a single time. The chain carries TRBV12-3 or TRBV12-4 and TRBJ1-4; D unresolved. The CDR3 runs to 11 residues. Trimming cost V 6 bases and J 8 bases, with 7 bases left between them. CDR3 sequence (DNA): TGTGCCAGCAGCCCCGCCGAAAAACTGTTTTTT. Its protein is CASSPAEKLFF.

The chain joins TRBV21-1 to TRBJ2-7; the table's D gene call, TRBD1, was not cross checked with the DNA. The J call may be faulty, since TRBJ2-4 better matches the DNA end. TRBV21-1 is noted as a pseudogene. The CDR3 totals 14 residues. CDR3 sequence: CASSKRDIENIQYF. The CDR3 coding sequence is TGTGCCAGCAGCAAGCGGGACATAGAAAACATTCAGTACTTC.

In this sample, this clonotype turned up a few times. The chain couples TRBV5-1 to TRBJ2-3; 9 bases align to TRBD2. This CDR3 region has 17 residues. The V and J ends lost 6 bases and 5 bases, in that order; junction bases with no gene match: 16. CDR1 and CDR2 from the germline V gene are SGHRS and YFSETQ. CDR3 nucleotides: TGCGCCAGCATCCCCGTGCCGACTAGCGGATGGATAGATACGCAGTATTTT. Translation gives CASIPVPTSGWIDTQYF.

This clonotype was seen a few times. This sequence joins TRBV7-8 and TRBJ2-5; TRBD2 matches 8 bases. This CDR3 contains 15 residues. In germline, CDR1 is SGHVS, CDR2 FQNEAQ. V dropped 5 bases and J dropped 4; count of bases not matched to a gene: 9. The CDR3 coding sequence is TGTGCCAGCAGCCCCGGGACTAGTCAACGAGAGACCCAGTACTTC. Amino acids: CASSPGTSQRETQYF.

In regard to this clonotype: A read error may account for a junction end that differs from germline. The CDR3 nucleotides read TGCAGTGTTAGAGGGGAAGAGACCCAGTACTTC. Residues: CSVRGEETQYF. The chain joins TRBV20-1 to TRBJ2-5, with D perhaps assigned TRBD1 or TRBD2 (5 bases each). Germline values: CDR1 DFQATT, CDR2 SNEGSKA (reference sequence). The CDR3 has 11 amino acids.

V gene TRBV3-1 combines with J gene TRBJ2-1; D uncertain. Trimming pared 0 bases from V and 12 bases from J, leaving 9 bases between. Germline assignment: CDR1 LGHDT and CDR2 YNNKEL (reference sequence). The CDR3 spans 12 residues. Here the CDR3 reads CASSQDKLTQFF. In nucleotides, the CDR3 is TGTGCCAGCAGCCAAGATAAGCTAACGCAGTTCTTC.

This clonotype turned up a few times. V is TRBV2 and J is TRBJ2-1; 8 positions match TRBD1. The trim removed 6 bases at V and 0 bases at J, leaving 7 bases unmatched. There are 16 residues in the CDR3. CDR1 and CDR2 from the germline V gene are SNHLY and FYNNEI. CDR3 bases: TGTGCCAGCAGACCAGGACAGGGTAGCTCCTACAATGAGCAGTTCTTC. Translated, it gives CASRPGQGSSYNEQFF.

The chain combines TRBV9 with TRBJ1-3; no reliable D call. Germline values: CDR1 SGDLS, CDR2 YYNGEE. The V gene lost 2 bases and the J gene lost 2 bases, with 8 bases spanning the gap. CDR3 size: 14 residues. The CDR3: CASSVGAAGNTIYF. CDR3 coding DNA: TGTGCCAGCAGCGTGGGAGCCGCTGGAAACACCATATATTTT.

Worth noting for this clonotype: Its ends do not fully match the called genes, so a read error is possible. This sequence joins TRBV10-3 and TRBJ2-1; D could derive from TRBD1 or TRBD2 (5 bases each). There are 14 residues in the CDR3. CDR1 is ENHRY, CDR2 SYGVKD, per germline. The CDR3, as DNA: TGTGTCATCGCGGTTGTCGGGGCAGACAATGAGCAGTTCTTC. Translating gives CVIAVVGADNEQFF.

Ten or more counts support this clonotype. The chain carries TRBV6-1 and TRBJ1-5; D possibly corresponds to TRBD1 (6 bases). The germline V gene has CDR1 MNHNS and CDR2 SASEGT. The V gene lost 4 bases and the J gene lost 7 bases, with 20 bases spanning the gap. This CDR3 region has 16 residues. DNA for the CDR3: TGTGCCAGCAGTGCGCTCGCCTCAGGGGTCGGGCAGCCCCAGCATTTT. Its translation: CASSALASGVGQPQHF.

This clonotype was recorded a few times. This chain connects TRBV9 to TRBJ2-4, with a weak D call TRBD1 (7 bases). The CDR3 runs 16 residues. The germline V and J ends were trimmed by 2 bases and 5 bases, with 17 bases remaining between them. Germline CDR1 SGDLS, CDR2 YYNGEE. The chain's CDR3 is CASSVRGGTAENIQYF. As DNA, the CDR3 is TGTGCCAGCAGCGTCCGGGGCGGGACAGCAGAAAACATTCAGTACTTC.

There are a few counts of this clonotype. CDR3 sequence reads: CASSQEISDTQYF. In DNA form, the CDR3 reads TGTGCCAGCAGCCAAGAAATCTCGGATACGCAGTATTTT. The chain links TRBV4-2 to TRBJ2-3; D gene unclear. CDR1 is LGHNA, CDR2 YNFKEQ, per germline. This CDR3 comprises 13 residues. V was shortened by 0 bases and J by 6 bases, with 7 bases between the two germline ends.

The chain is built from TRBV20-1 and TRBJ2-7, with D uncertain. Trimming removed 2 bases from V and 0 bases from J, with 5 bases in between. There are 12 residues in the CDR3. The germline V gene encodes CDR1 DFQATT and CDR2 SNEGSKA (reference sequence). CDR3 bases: TGCAGTGCTAGAATACTCTCCTACGAGCAGTACTTC. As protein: CSARILSYEQYF.

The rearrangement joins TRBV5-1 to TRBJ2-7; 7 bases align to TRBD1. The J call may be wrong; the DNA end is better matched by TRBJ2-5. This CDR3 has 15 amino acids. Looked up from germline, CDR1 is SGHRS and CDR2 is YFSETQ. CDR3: CASSSWTGKGETQYF. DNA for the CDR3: TGCGCCAGCAGCTCCTGGACAGGAAAGGGTGAGACCCAGTACTTC.

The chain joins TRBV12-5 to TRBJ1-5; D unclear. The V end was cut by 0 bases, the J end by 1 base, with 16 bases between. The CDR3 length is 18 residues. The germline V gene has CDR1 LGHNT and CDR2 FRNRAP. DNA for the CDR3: TGTGCTAGTGGTTTGGTACCACCGTCGGAGGACAGCAATCAGCCCCAGCATTTT. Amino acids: CASGLVPPSEDSNQPQHF. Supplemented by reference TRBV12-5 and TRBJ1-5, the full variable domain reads DARVTQTPRHKVTEMGQEVTMRCQPILGHNTVFWYRQTMMQGLELLAYFRNRAPLDDSGMPKDRFSAEMPDATLATLKIQPSEPRDSAVYFCASGLVPPSEDSNQPQHFGDGTRLSIL.

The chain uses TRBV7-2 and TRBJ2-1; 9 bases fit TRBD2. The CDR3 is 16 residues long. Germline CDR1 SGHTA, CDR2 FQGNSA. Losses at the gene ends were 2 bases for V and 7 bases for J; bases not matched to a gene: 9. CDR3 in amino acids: CASSLMADSGGNEQFF. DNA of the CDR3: TGTGCCAGCAGCTTAATGGCGGATAGCGGGGGAAATGAGCAGTTCTTC.

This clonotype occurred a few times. For the CDR3, the DNA is TGTGCCAGCAGTTTATACCAGGGGGGTAACGAAAAACTGTTTTTT. This codes for CASSLYQGGNEKLFF. This chain links TRBV27 with TRBJ1-4; 7 bases align to TRBD1. CDR1 and CDR2 from the germline V gene are MNHEY and SMNVEV (reference sequence). The CDR3 totals 15 residues. V lost 1 base, J lost 8 bases, and 7 bases stayed unmatched.

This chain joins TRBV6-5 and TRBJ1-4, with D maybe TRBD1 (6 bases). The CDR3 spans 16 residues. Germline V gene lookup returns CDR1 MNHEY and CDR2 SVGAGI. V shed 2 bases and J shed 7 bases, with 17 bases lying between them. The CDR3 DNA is TGTGCCAGCAGTTACCTCACCAGGGAGGACAGTGAAAAACTGTTTTTT. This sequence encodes CASSYLTREDSEKLFF.

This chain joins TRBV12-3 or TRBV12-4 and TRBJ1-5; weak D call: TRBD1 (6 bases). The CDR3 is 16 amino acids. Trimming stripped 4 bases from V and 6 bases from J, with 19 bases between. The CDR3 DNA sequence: TGTGCCAGCAGTTCCGGGGACAACCTGAGGAGTCAGCCCCAGCATTTT. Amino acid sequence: CASSSGDNLRSQPQHF.

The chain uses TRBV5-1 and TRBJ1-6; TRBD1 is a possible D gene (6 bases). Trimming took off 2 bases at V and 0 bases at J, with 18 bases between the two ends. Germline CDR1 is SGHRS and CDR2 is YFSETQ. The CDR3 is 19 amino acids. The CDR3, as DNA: TGCGCCAGCAGCTTCGGACAGTTTATGGGGAGCTCCTATAATTCACCCCTCCACTTT. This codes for CASSFGQFMGSSYNSPLHF.

CDR3: CASSLVRGFGWETQYF. The DNA for the CDR3 is TGTGCCAGCAGTTTAGTAAGGGGTTTCGGGTGGGAGACCCAGTACTTC. The J gene is TRBJ2-7, the V gene TRBV12-3 or TRBV12-4; D possibly corresponds to TRBD1 (5 bases). Gene TRBJ2-5 matches the end of the DNA better, so the J call may be wrong. The CDR3 sequence is 16 residues long.

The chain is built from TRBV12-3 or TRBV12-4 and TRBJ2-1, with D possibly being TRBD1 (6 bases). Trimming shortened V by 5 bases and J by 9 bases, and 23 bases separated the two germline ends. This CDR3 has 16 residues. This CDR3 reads CASSVGTISLHGEQFF. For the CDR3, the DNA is TGTGCCAGCAGTGTAGGGACAATATCGCTCCACGGTGAGCAGTTCTTC.

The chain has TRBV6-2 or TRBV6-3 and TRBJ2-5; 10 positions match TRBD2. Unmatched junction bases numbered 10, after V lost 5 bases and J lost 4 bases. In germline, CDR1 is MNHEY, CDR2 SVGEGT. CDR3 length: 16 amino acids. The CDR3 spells CASSPRGASGRETQYF. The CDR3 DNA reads TGTGCCAGCAGTCCCCGTGGGGCTAGCGGGAGAGAGACCCAGTACTTC.

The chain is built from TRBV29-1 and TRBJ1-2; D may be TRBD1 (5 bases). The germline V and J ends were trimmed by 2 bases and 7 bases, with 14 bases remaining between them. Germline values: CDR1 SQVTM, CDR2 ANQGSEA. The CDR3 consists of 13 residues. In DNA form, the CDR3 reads TGCAGCGTTGAAACTCTCCAGGGTCCTGGCTACACCTTC. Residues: CSVETLQGPGYTF.

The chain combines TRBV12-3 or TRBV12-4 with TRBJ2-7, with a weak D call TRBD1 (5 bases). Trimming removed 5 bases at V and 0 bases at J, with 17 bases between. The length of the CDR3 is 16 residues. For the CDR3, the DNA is TGTGCCAGCAGTCTCGTGCAGGACACCCACTCCTACGAGCAGTACTTC. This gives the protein CASSLVQDTHSYEQYF.

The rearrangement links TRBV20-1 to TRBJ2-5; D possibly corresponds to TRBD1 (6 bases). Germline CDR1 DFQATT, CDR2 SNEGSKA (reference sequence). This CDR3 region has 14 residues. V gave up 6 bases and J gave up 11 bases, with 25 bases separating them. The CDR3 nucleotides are TGCAGTGCCGGAGGCAGGGGTTTTAACAATGAGCAGTACTTC. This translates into CSAGGRGFNNEQYF.

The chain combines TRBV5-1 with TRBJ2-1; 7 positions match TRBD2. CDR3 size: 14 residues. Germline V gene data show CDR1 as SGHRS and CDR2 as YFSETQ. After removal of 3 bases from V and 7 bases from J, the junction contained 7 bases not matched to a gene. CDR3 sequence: CASSSRDGGNEQFF. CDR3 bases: TGCGCCAGCAGCTCCCGGGACGGGGGGAATGAGCAGTTCTTC.

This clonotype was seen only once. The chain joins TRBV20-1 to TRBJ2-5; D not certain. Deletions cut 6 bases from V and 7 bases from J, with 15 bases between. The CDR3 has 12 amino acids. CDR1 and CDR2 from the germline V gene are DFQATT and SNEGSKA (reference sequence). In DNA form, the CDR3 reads TGCAGTGCCCTGAGCACGCCCGGGACCCAGTACTTC. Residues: CSALSTPGTQYF.

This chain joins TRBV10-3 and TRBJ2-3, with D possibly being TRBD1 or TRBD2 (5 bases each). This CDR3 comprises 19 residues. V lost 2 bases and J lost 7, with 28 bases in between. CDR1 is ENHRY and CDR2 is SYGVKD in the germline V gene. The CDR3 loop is CAISEGLGRRGNTIYTQYF. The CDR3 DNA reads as TGTGCCATCAGTGAGGGGCTGGGACGTAGGGGCAACACCATATATACGCAGTATTTT.

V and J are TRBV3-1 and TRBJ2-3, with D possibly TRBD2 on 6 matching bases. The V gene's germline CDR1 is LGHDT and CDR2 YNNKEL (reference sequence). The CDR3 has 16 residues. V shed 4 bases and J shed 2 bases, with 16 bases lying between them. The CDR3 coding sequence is TGTGCCAGCAGCCGGACTGGGCGGGGATTCACAGATACGCAGTATTTT. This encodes CASSRTGRGFTDTQYF.

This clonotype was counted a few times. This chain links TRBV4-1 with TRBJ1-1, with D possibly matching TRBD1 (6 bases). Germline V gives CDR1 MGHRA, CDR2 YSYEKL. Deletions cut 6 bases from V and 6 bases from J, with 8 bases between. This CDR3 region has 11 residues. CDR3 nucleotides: TGCGCCAGCAGTAAGGGGGCTGAAGCTTTCTTT. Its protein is CASSKGAEAFF.